These 21 T cell receptor beta chains came from one sample sequenced in a study of prognosis after radiotherapy for stage I lung cancer. Multiplex PCR in two rounds served to amplify TCR beta CDR3 from genomic DNA. The authors ran first-round PCR with primers specific to each TRBV and TRBJ gene. Each CDR3 protein is one row after TCRdb ran MiXCR on the multiplex PCR reads. The table has around 20,000 distinct CDR3 sequences, 55% seen once; the top ten hold roughly 27%. This material consisted of PBMCs, taken before or after stereotactic body radiation therapy (not recorded which). Receptor source: a donor over 45 with non-small cell lung cancer.

Regarding this clonotype: Given the absence of the conserved phenylalanine or tryptophan at the CDR3 end, a read error is likely. The V gene is TRBV6-1, the J gene TRBJ1-1; D perhaps matches TRBD1 (6 bases). The CDR3 extends over 14 amino acids. The ends were cut back, 3 bases at V and 0 bases at J, with 8 bases in the middle. CDR1 is MNHNS, CDR2 SASEGT, per germline. CDR3 protein: CASSDRDMNTEAFL. Written as DNA, the CDR3 is TGTGCCAGCAGTGACAGGGACATGAACACTGAAGCTTTCCTT.

Concerning this clonotype: At one end the junction does not follow the germline gene, possibly because of a read error. V and J are TRBV11-3 and TRBJ1-1; D may be TRBD1 (5 bases). Germline V lookup: CDR1 SGHNT, CDR2 YENEEA. The CDR3 extends over 13 amino acids. The CDR3 is CASSATANTEALF. Here the CDR3 DNA reads TGTGCCAGCAGCGCGACAGCGAACACTGAAGCCTTATTT. Full variable domain (outside the CDR3, taken from reference TRBV11-3 and TRBJ1-1): EAGVVQSPRYKIIEKKQPVAFWCNPISGHNTLYWYLQNLGQGPELLIRYENEEAVDDSQLPKDRFSAERLKGVDSTLKIQPAELGDSAVYLCASSATANTEALFGQGTRLTVV.

CDR3 sequence: CASKLRGYDTDTQYF. CDR3 sequence (DNA): TGTGCCAGCAAACTCAGGGGGTATGACACAGATACGCAGTATTTT. The V and J genes are TRBV6-4 and TRBJ2-3, with 7 bases fitting TRBD1. The CDR3 is 15 amino acids. The V gene's germline CDR1 is MRHNA and CDR2 SNTAGT. V shed 7 bases and J 2 bases; nucleotides not matched to a gene: 9.

This clonotype was counted ten times or more. A much larger clone is a single base away; this may be a read error. This sequence joins TRBV2 and TRBJ2-7; 8 bases fit TRBD2. This CDR3 contains 13 residues. Unmatched junction bases numbered 4, after V lost 6 bases and J lost 3 bases. Germline CDR1 SNHLY, CDR2 FYNNEI. The CDR3 bases are TGTGCCAGCAGCCGGGAGGGTGGCTACGAGCAGTACTTC. Residues: CASSREGGYEQYF.

This chain joins TRBV6-1 and TRBJ2-6, with D tentatively TRBD2 (5 bases). Trimming removed 7 bases from V and 0 bases from J, with 13 bases in between. Germline CDR1 reads MNHNS; CDR2 reads SASEGT. The CDR3 has 16 amino acids. The CDR3 loop reads CASTLLRVSGANVLTF. The CDR3 bases are TGTGCCAGCACCCTACTGCGGGTCTCTGGGGCCAACGTCCTGACTTTC.

This clonotype was recorded many times. The chain has TRBV30 and TRBJ2-1, with TRBD2 matching over 13 bases. This CDR3 has 14 amino acids. CDR1 and CDR2 from the germline V gene are GTSNPN and SVGIG (reference sequence). Germline trimming cut 2 bases from V and 9 bases from J; bases unmatched to any gene: 4. The DNA for the CDR3 is TGTGCCTGGAGTCGAGGACTAGCGGGAGCTGAGCAGTTCTTC. It is translated as CAWSRGLAGAEQFF.

This clonotype was counted ten times or more. The V gene is TRBV6-1, the J gene TRBJ1-5; 7 bases map to TRBD1. CDR3 size: 15 residues. V gave up 6 bases and J gave up 3 bases; unmatched junction bases: 8. Per germline, CDR1 MNHNS and CDR2 SASEGT. The CDR3 here is CASSRDSDLNQPQHF. DNA of the CDR3: TGTGCCAGCAGCCGGGACAGCGACCTCAATCAGCCCCAGCATTTT.

This sequence joins TRBV7-6 and TRBJ1-2, with 7 bases that match TRBD1. This CDR3 is 15 amino acids long. Germline V gives CDR1 SGHVS, CDR2 FNYEAQ. V shed 3 bases, J shed 3 bases, and the junction held 7 bases outside the gene matches. The CDR3 sequence is CASSLTGRGDYGYTF. Here the CDR3 DNA reads TGTGCCAGCAGCTTGACAGGGAGGGGGGACTATGGCTACACCTTC.

This clonotype is medium-sized within its sample. This rearrangement joins TRBV11-2 to TRBJ2-7; D is undetermined. V shed 2 bases and J shed 5 bases, with 7 bases lying between them. The CDR3 length is 12 residues. Germline lookup yields CDR1 SGHAT and CDR2 FQNNGV. CDR3 bases: TGTGCCAGCAGCTTATGGGAACACGAGCAGTACTTC. Its protein product is CASSLWEHEQYF.

The chain joins TRBV20-1 to TRBJ1-5; the D gene is possibly TRBD1 (5 bases). The CDR3 runs to 15 residues. CDR1 is DFQATT and CDR2 is SNEGSKA in the germline V gene (reference sequence). The V end lost 1 base, the J end lost 4 bases, and 14 bases lay between the germline ends. CDR3 DNA: TGCAGTGCTAGAGGTATTGGCAGGGATAATCAGCCCCAGCATTTT. Protein product: CSARGIGRDNQPQHF.

By its share, this clonotype is medium-sized. J is TRBJ1-3 and V is TRBV7-8; tentatively, D is TRBD1 (5 bases). The CDR3 spans 14 residues. V was clipped by 2 bases and J by 4 bases, with 9 bases between them. Germline V CDR1 and CDR2: SGHVS, FQNEAQ. For the CDR3, the DNA is TGTGCCAGCAGCTTAAGGGGATCGGGAAACACCATATATTTT. Its translation: CASSLRGSGNTIYF. The variable domain in full, with the rest retrieved from reference TRBV7-8 and TRBJ1-3, is GAGVSQSPRYKVAKRGQDVALRCDPISGHVSLFWYQQALGQGPEFLTYFQNEAQLDKSGLPSDRFFAERPEGSVSTLKIQRTQQEDSAVYLCASSLRGSGNTIYFGEGSWLTVV.

On this clonotype: This may come from a read error, since a much larger clone is one base off. The rearrangement links TRBV10-2 to TRBJ1-2; D gene ambiguous. Germline values: CDR1 WSHSY, CDR2 SAAADI. V was clipped by 5 bases and J by 3 bases, with 10 bases between them. The CDR3 length is 13 residues. CDR3 nucleotide sequence: TGCGCCAGCAGTTCAGAGACGGACTATGGCTACACCTTC. This sequence encodes CASSSETDYGYTF.

The V call is TRBV18, the J call TRBJ2-6; 10 nucleotides line up with TRBD1. The germline V gene has CDR1 KGHSH and CDR2 LQKENI. The CDR3 runs 17 residues. V shed 3 bases and J 4 bases; nucleotides not matched to a gene: 6. CDR3 nucleotides: TGTGCCAGCTCACCCCGGGACAGGGGAACAGGGGCCAACGTCCTGACTTTC. It yields the protein CASSPRDRGTGANVLTF.

In its sample, this clonotype is medium-sized (0.01 to 0.1%). CDR3 amino acids: CATSDASIYNEQFF. The CDR3 DNA reads as TGTGCCACCAGTGATGCCTCGATTTACAATGAGCAGTTCTTC. The chain carries TRBV24-1 and TRBJ2-1; no reliable D call. Germline CDR1 is KGHDR and CDR2 is SFDVKD. With 3 bases removed from V and 4 bases from J, the gap between germline ends came to 9 bases. The CDR3 totals 14 residues.

On this clonotype: This may be a read error, as it is one base from a much larger clone. The chain has TRBV14 and TRBJ1-2; D not resolved. The germline V gene encodes CDR1 SGHDN and CDR2 FVKESK. The CDR3 loop spans 8 amino acids. The CDR3 is CYGHGYTF. CDR3 coding DNA: TGTTACGGCCATGGCTACACCTTC.

This sequence joins TRBV2 and TRBJ2-7, with 8 positions matching TRBD2. The ends lost 6 bases at V and 5 bases at J; junction bases unmatched: 9. The CDR3 spans 14 residues. Germline V gene sequence: CDR1 SNHLY, CDR2 FYNNEI. The CDR3 sequence: CASRAGTSSHEQYF. DNA for the CDR3: TGTGCCAGCAGGGCCGGGACTAGTTCCCACGAGCAGTACTTC.

The genes are TRBV9 and TRBJ1-2; D gene unclear. The CDR3 runs 13 residues. Trimming left V 0 bases short and J 0 bases short, with 3 bases between. Germline V gene data show CDR1 as SGDLS and CDR2 as YYNGEE. CDR3 in DNA: TGTGCCAGCAGCGTAGGGTCTAACTATGGCTACACCTTC. Translation: CASSVGSNYGYTF.

Comments on this clonotype: A read error may be the cause here, since a much bigger clone is one base away. V is TRBV28 and J is TRBJ2-1; D might be TRBD2 (5 bases). Germline CDR1 is MDHEN and CDR2 is SYDVKM. The CDR3 has 16 residues. CDR3 bases: TGTGCCTGCAGTCCCACCGGCAGCGGCACCTACAATGATCAGTTCTTC. This codes for CACSPTGSGTYNDQFF. Filled out from reference TRBV28 and TRBJ2-1, the complete variable domain reads DVKVTQSSRYLVKRTGEKVFLECVQDMDHENMFWYRQDPGLGLRLIYFSYDVKMKEKGDIPEGYSVSREKKERFSLILESASTNQTSMYLCACSPTGSGTYNDQFFGPGTRLTVL.

The V gene is TRBV7-2, the J gene TRBJ2-6; TRBD2 is a possible D gene (5 bases). The germline V gene has CDR1 SGHTA and CDR2 FQGNSA. V shed 7 bases and J shed 1 base, with 17 bases lying between them. The CDR3 consists of 17 residues. The CDR3 here is CASISGLLQSGANVLTF. DNA for the CDR3: TGTGCCAGCATCTCAGGACTTCTACAGTCTGGGGCCAACGTCCTGACTTTC.

This clonotype was recorded at least ten times. The chain links TRBV2 to TRBJ1-3, with D unclear. Trimming took 8 bases from V and 4 from J, leaving 9 bases between them. This CDR3 is 12 amino acids long. Germline assignment: CDR1 SNHLY and CDR2 FYNNEI. CDR3 nucleotides: TGTGCCAGCCGGGTGTCGGGAAACACCATATATTTT. It yields the protein CASRVSGNTIYF.

Only one count was recorded for this clonotype. The chain links TRBV18 to TRBJ1-5; 7 bases are a match to TRBD1. This CDR3 has 14 residues. From germline, CDR1 is KGHSH and CDR2 LQKENI. Trimming at V came to 5 bases and at J to 5 bases, leaving 6 bases not matched to a gene. CDR3 sequence reads: CASSATGVHQPQHF. The CDR3 bases are TGTGCCAGCTCAGCAACAGGGGTACATCAGCCCCAGCATTTT.